This is a list of T cell receptor beta chains from one sample in a study of cytomegalovirus exposure and HLA in healthy donors. Using immunoSEQ multiplex PCR, the repertoire was profiled, and TCRdb retains in-frame clones only, with some absent. The table records under 130,000 clones, 60% to 85% of them present only once. The specimen sequenced was PBMCs. The receptors here all came from a man between 40 and 49 years old in good health and CMV-seronegative. Each CDR3 is given with its conserved first and last residue. D genes are given only for firm matches. The size of a clone is reported for some rows only, either as once, few or many, or as a class for expanded clones.

V: TRBV5-1
J: TRBJ2-1
D: TRBD2
size: NA
CDR3: CASSRTSYNEQFF
DNA: TGCGCCAGCAGCCGGACTAGCTACAATGAGCAGTTCTTC

V: TRBV4-3
J: TRBJ1-4
D: NA
size: few
CDR3: CASSQDRGIREKLFF
DNA: TGCGCCAGCAGCCAAGACAGGGGAATTAGGGAAAAACTGTTTTTT

V: TRBV7-9
J: TRBJ2-7
D: TRBD1
size: NA
CDR3: CASSPIPGTVSYEQYF
DNA: TGTGCCAGCAGCCCTATCCCCGGGACAGTCTCCTACGAGCAGTACTTC

V: TRBV6-5
J: TRBJ2-5
D: NA
size: NA
CDR3: CASSPPPPQETQYF
DNA: TGTGCCAGCTCCCCACCCCCCCCTCAGGAGACCCAGTACTTC

V: TRBV30
J: TRBJ1-2
D: TRBD1
size: NA
CDR3: CAWNRDRANGYTF
DNA: TGTGCCTGGAATAGGGACAGGGCTAATGGCTACACCTTC

V: TRBV4-3
J: TRBJ2-7
D: NA
size: NA
CDR3: CASSQNRGWYEQYF
DNA: TGCGCCAGCAGCCAGAATAGGGGGTGGTACGAGCAGTACTTC

V: TRBV7-9
J: TRBJ2-2
D: NA
size: NA
CDR3: CASRGMGPNTGELFF
DNA: TGTGCCAGCAGGGGAATGGGGCCTAACACCGGGGAGCTGTTTTTT

V: TRBV18
J: TRBJ2-7
D: NA
size: NA
CDR3: CASSPSRGSRKEQYF
DNA: TGTGCCAGCTCACCGAGCAGGGGATCGAGAAAAGAGCAGTACTTC

V: TRBV4-2
J: TRBJ2-7
D: NA
size: NA
CDR3: CASSQDLGSYEQYF
DNA: TGTGCCAGCAGCCAAGATCTAGGCTCCTACGAGCAGTACTTC

V: TRBV6-5
J: TRBJ1-1
D: NA
size: NA
CDR3: CASSYSERTEAFF
DNA: TGTGCCAGCAGTTACTCGGAGAGGACTGAAGCTTTCTTT

V: TRBV29-1
J: TRBJ1-2
D: TRBD1
size: few
CDR3: CSVGGQGSLEYGYTF
DNA: TGCAGCGTTGGGGGACAGGGAAGTTTGGAGTATGGCTACACCTTC

V: TRBV9
J: TRBJ1-4
D: NA
size: NA
CDR3: CASSVSATNEKLFF
DNA: TGTGCCAGCAGCGTTTCTGCAACTAATGAAAAACTGTTTTTT

V: TRBV6-1
J: TRBJ2-7
D: NA
size: NA
CDR3: CASNSYEQYF
DNA: TGTGCCAGCAATAGCTACGAGCAGTACTTC

V: TRBV6-5
J: TRBJ2-3
D: TRBD2
size: NA
CDR3: CASRIAGGPTDTQYF
DNA: TGTGCCAGCAGGATAGCGGGGGGGCCTACAGATACGCAGTATTTT

V: TRBV29-1
J: TRBJ2-1
D: TRBD2
size: once
CDR3: CSVVFSLTVTSGRTYNEQFF
DNA: TGCAGCGTTGTTTTTAGTTTGACGGTGACTAGCGGGAGGACCTACAATGAGCAGTTCTTC

V: TRBV6-6
J: TRBJ1-2
D: NA
size: NA
CDR3: CASTPTAIGYTF
DNA: TGTGCCAGCACCCCGACAGCGATAGGCTACACCTTC

V: TRBV6-5
J: TRBJ2-5
D: NA
size: NA
CDR3: CASSYSGRQETQYF
DNA: TGTGCCAGCAGTTACTCGGGGCGTCAAGAGACCCAGTACTTC

V: TRBV27
J: TRBJ2-1
D: TRBD2
size: NA
CDR3: CASSRLVSRDESGGANEQFF
DNA: TGTGCCAGCAGTCGCCTCGTTTCTCGGGACGAAAGCGGGGGGGCCAATGAGCAGTTCTTC

V: TRBV25-1
J: TRBJ1-5
D: NA
size: NA
CDR3: CASSEYGLRAPQHF
DNA: TGTGCCAGCAGTGAATATGGACTTCGCGCGCCCCAGCATTTT

V: TRBV29-1
J: TRBJ2-3
D: NA
size: NA
CDR3: CSVEEVDRGVDTQYF
DNA: TGCAGCGTTGAAGAGGTGGACAGAGGGGTGGATACGCAGTATTTT

V: TRBV7-6
J: TRBJ2-3
D: TRBD2
size: NA
CDR3: CASKFSGGTDTQYF
DNA: TGTGCCAGCAAATTTAGCGGGGGCACAGATACGCAGTATTTT

V: TRBV27
J: TRBJ1-2
D: NA
size: NA
CDR3: CASRSFPSLSNGYTF
DNA: TGTGCCAGCAGGTCGTTCCCGAGCCTAAGTAATGGCTACACCTTC

V: TRBV10-1
J: TRBJ2-1
D: NA
size: once
CDR3: CASSDQAIDSYNEQFF
DNA: TGCGCCAGCAGTGACCAGGCTATCGACTCCTACAATGAGCAGTTCTTC

V: TRBV9
J: TRBJ2-7
D: NA
size: NA
CDR3: CASSAYGGPSYEQYF
DNA: TGTGCCAGCAGCGCGTATGGCGGGCCCTCCTACGAGCAGTACTTC

V: TRBV2
J: TRBJ2-1
D: TRBD2
size: NA
CDR3: CASTPGLAGARSYNEQFF
DNA: TGTGCCAGTACCCCGGGACTAGCGGGAGCGCGGTCCTACAACGAGCAGTTCTTC

V: TRBV4-3
J: TRBJ1-5
D: NA
size: NA
CDR3: CASSRYMGDSNQPQHF
DNA: TGCGCCAGCAGCCGATATATGGGAGATAGCAATCAGCCCCAGCATTTT

V: TRBV28
J: TRBJ1-6
D: TRBD1
size: NA
CDR3: CASRLDRGNSPLHF
DNA: TGTGCCAGCAGACTCGACAGGGGGAATTCACCCCTCCACTTT

V: TRBV7-8
J: TRBJ2-7
D: TRBD1
size: NA
CDR3: CASSLGGGTGVEQYF
DNA: TGTGCCAGCAGCTTAGGGGGTGGGACAGGGGTCGAGCAGTACTTC

V: TRBV6-6
J: TRBJ2-7
D: TRBD1
size: NA
CDR3: CASSTTRQGLYYEQYF
DNA: TGTGCCAGCAGCACTACCAGACAGGGTCTGTACTACGAGCAGTACTTC

V: TRBV6-5
J: TRBJ2-7
D: TRBD2
size: NA
CDR3: CASKRVLAGSEQYF
DNA: TGTGCCAGCAAAAGAGTTCTAGCGGGAAGTGAGCAGTACTTC

V: TRBV27
J: TRBJ1-1
D: NA
size: NA
CDR3: CASSFDPRGGTGQGKNTEAFF
DNA: TGTGCCAGCAGTTTCGACCCTCGGGGGGGGACGGGACAAGGGAAGAACACTGAAGCTTTCTTT

V: TRBV7-3
J: TRBJ2-3
D: NA
size: NA
CDR3: CASSLGGHITDTQYF
DNA: TGTGCCAGCAGCTTAGGGGGACACATCACAGATACGCAGTATTTT

V: TRBV30
J: TRBJ1-1
D: NA
size: NA
CDR3: CAWSRGGVRTEAFF
DNA: TGTGCCTGGAGCCGGGGTGGGGTCCGGACTGAAGCTTTCTTT

V: TRBV27
J: TRBJ1-6
D: NA
size: NA
CDR3: CASTITGSSYNSPLHF
DNA: TGTGCCAGCACCATTACCGGGAGCTCCTATAATTCACCCCTCCACTTT

V: TRBV9
J: TRBJ2-7
D: TRBD2
size: NA
CDR3: CASSVGGRGGSYEQYF
DNA: TGTGCCAGCAGCGTAGGTGGGCGGGGGGGCTCCTACGAGCAGTACTTC

V: TRBV28
J: TRBJ2-7
D: NA
size: NA
CDR3: CASSPPGAGGLNEQYF
DNA: TGTGCCAGCAGCCCCCCGGGGGCAGGGGGGTTAAACGAGCAGTACTTC

V: TRBV7-3
J: TRBJ2-5
D: NA
size: few
CDR3: CASSPDGVRETQYF
DNA: TGTGCCAGCAGCCCTGACGGGGTTAGAGAGACCCAGTACTTC

V: TRBV6-1
J: TRBJ1-1
D: NA
size: NA
CDR3: CATTLGGQGNTEAFF
DNA: TGTGCCACAACACTGGGGGGGCAGGGGAACACTGAAGCTTTCTTT

V: TRBV9
J: TRBJ2-1
D: TRBD2
size: NA
CDR3: CASSLPTSGGDNEQFF
DNA: TGTGCCAGCAGCTTGCCGACTAGCGGGGGGGACAATGAGCAGTTCTTC

V: TRBV29-1
J: TRBJ2-2
D: TRBD1
size: NA
CDR3: CSVSRGTGKNAGELFF
DNA: TGCAGCGTTTCCAGGGGGACAGGGAAGAACGCCGGGGAGCTGTTTTTT

V: TRBV27
J: TRBJ1-4
D: NA
size: NA
CDR3: CASAFQGGEKLFF
DNA: TGTGCCAGCGCTTTCCAGGGTGGTGAAAAACTGTTTTTT

V: TRBV4-1
J: TRBJ1-1
D: TRBD1
size: NA
CDR3: CASSLNRGGTEAFF
DNA: TGCGCCAGCAGCCTAAACAGGGGTGGCACTGAAGCTTTCTTT

V: TRBV7-9
J: TRBJ2-7
D: TRBD1
size: NA
CDR3: CASSTGQGFYEQYF
DNA: TGTGCCAGCAGCACAGGACAGGGTTTCTACGAGCAGTACTTC

V: TRBV6-5
J: TRBJ1-1
D: NA
size: NA
CDR3: CASSYEGGSRTEAFF
DNA: TGTGCCAGCAGTTACGAGGGGGGGTCGAGGACTGAAGCTTTCTTT

V: TRBV14
J: TRBJ2-7
D: NA
size: once
CDR3: CASSQLSGKDSYEQYF
DNA: TGTGCCAGCAGCCAACTTAGCGGAAAAGACTCCTACGAGCAGTACTTC

V: TRBV23-1
J: TRBJ1-4
D: NA
size: NA
CDR3: CASSLRTNRPFNEKLFF
DNA: TGCGCCAGCAGTCTTAGAACCAACAGGCCATTTAATGAAAAACTGTTTTTT

V: TRBV6-5
J: TRBJ1-6
D: TRBD1
size: NA
CDR3: CASSLTGQVYSPLHF
DNA: TGTGCCAGCAGTTTAACGGGACAGGTATATTCACCCCTCCACTTT